These 10 T cell receptor beta chains came from one sample sequenced in a study of cytomegalovirus exposure and HLA in healthy donors. 60 Vbeta and 13 Jbeta primers were used in PCR. Assay: immunoSEQ multiplex PCR; the TCRdb copy retains only in-frame clones and omits some. Of 110,000 or so clones in the sample, over 75% are singletons; the top ten hold 5.4%. The sequencing sample was made of PBMCs. The receptors shown here come from a woman in her 30s in good health and CMV-seropositive.

V is TRBV7-9 and J is TRBJ1-3; TRBD1 matches at 12 bases. The junction had 5 bases not matched to a gene; V was cut back by 5 bases and J by 6 bases. This CDR3 contains 15 residues. CDR1 is SEHNR, CDR2 FQNEAQ, per germline (reference sequence). The CDR3 region is CASSPGTGGENTIYF. The CDR3 bases are TGTGCCAGCAGCCCCGGGACAGGGGGCGAAAACACCATATATTTT.

CDR3 sequence reads: CASSPLQKNTEAFF. The DNA for the CDR3 is TGTGCCAGCTCACCACTGCAGAAGAACACTGAAGCTTTCTTT. The genes are TRBV18 and TRBJ1-1; D unclear. Germline assignment: CDR1 KGHSH and CDR2 LQKENI. The length of the CDR3 is 14 residues. V lost 1 base, J lost 1 base, and 7 bases lay in between.

The chain employs TRBV2 and TRBJ2-7, with 9 bases matching TRBD2. J was trimmed by 7 bases and V by 3 bases; bases with no gene match: 10. The germline gives CDR1 SNHLY, CDR2 FYNNEI. This CDR3 is 15 amino acids long. CDR3 protein: CASSEFSGRMSEQYF. CDR3 nucleotides: TGTGCCAGCAGTGAGTTTAGCGGGAGAATGAGTGAGCAGTACTTC.

The chain is built from TRBV5-4 and TRBJ1-1, with a possible D match to TRBD1 (5 bases). The CDR3 spans 15 residues. Germline lookup yields CDR1 SGHNT and CDR2 YYREEE (reference sequence). The V and J ends lost 2 bases and 10 bases respectively, with 21 bases between them. Here the CDR3 DNA reads TGTGCCAGCAGCTTAACCGCGGGGACGAACGACAGAGCTTTCTTT. Translation gives CASSLTAGTNDRAFF.

The rearrangement joins TRBV6-5 to TRBJ1-4; possibly TRBD1 for D (5 bases). Trimming removed 7 bases at V and 6 bases at J, with 15 bases between. The CDR3 totals 14 residues. Germline V lookup: CDR1 MNHEY, CDR2 SVGAGI. The CDR3 DNA reads as TGTGCCAGCAAACTCAGGGTCCAAGATGAAAAACTGTTTTTT. It translates to CASKLRVQDEKLFF.

The rearrangement links TRBV19 to TRBJ1-1; D possibly corresponds to TRBD1 (5 bases). The CDR3 covers 13 residues. Looked up from germline, CDR1 is LNHDA and CDR2 is SQIVND (reference sequence). V was shortened by 2 bases and J by 3 bases, with 7 bases between the two germline ends. CDR3 sequence: CASSIQGHTEAFF. CDR3 DNA: TGTGCCAGTAGTATACAGGGCCACACTGAAGCTTTCTTT. Complete variable domain (other parts from reference TRBV19 and TRBJ1-1): DGGITQSPKYLFRKEGQNVTLSCEQNLNHDAMYWYRQDPGQGLRLIYYSQIVNDFQKGDIAEGYSVSREKKESFPLTVTSAQKNPTAFYLCASSIQGHTEAFFGQGTRLTVV.

This sequence joins TRBV19 and TRBJ2-2, with 11 bases that match TRBD1. V trimming: 7 bases; J trimming: 6 bases; junction bases outside the gene matches: 7. The CDR3 extends over 15 amino acids. Germline values: CDR1 LNHDA, CDR2 SQIVND (reference sequence). CDR3 sequence reads: CASTSGTGGPGELFF. For the CDR3, the DNA is TGTGCCAGTACCTCCGGGACAGGGGGACCCGGGGAGCTGTTTTTT.

This chain uses TRBV9 with TRBJ2-1; 13 bases map to TRBD2. Germline loops: CDR1 SGDLS, CDR2 YYNGEE. With 5 bases clipped from V and 9 bases from J, the junction kept 5 bases outside the gene matches. The CDR3 spans 14 residues. This chain's CDR3 is CASRWTSGSGEQFF. DNA for the CDR3: TGTGCCAGCAGATGGACTAGCGGGAGTGGTGAGCAGTTCTTC. The full variable domain, its missing parts supplied by reference TRBV9 and TRBJ2-1, is DSGVTQTPKHLITATGQRVTLRCSPRSGDLSVYWYQQSLDQGLQFLIQYYNGEERAKGNILERFSAQQFPDLHSELNLSSLELGDSALYFCASRWTSGSGEQFFGPGTRLTVL.

This clone was seen once. J is TRBJ1-3 and V is TRBV6-1, with no clear D. Looked up from germline, CDR1 is MNHNS and CDR2 is SASEGT. V dropped 10 bases and J dropped 0 bases, with 10 bases sitting between them. This CDR3 contains 13 residues. CDR3 protein: CATRLYSGNTIYF. For the CDR3, the DNA is TGTGCCACCCGACTCTACTCTGGAAACACCATATATTTT.

To note about this clone: This sample also contains other DNA sequences that code for the same CDR3. This chain links TRBV4-1 with TRBJ2-1; TRBD1 agrees at 12 bases. The germline CDR1 and CDR2 sequences are MGHRA and YSYEKL. The CDR3 length is 15 residues. The V gene end was trimmed by 3 bases and the J gene end by 7 bases; junction bases not matched to a gene: 4. The CDR3 reads CASSQGQGAWNEQFF. CDR3 DNA sequence: TGCGCCAGCAGCCAGGGACAGGGGGCGTGGAATGAGCAGTTCTTC.